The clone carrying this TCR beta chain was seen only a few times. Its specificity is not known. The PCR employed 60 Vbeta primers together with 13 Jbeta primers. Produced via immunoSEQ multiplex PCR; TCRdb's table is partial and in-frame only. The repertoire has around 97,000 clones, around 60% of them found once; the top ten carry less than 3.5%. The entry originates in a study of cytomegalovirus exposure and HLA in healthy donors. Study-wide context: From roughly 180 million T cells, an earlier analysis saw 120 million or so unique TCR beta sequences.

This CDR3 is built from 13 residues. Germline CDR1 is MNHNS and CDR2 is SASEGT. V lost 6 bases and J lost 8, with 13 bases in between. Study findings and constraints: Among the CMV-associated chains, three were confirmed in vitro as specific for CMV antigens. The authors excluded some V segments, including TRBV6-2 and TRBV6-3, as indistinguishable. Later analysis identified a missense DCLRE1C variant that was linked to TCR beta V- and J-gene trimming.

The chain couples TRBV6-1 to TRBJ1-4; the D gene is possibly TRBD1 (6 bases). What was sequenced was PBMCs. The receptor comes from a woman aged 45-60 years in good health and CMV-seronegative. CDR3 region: CASRYQGHEKLFF. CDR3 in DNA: TGTGCCAGCAGATACCAGGGACACGAAAAACTGTTTTTT.